This TCR beta chain derives from a study of cytomegalovirus exposure and HLA in healthy donors. For the study at large: Most donors, 70% to 85% of 350 to 450 genotyped, fell in the Caucasian-associated ancestry cluster. Findings of the study overall: In a later analysis, 16,951 TCR beta sequences were associated with HLA alleles at 0.05 false discovery rate. Data from an earlier analysis indicated that most TCR beta V segments were productive either about 87% or about 30% of the time.

The CDR3 contains 14 residues. Trimming pared 8 bases from V and 8 bases from J, leaving 21 bases between. Germline V gene data show CDR1 as KGHSH and CDR2 as LQKENI. Points on this clone: The antigen is undetermined.

PCR involved 60 Vbeta and 13 Jbeta primers. Assay: immunoSEQ multiplex PCR; the TCRdb copy retains only in-frame clones and omits some. The data show 110,000 to 150,000 clones, with 70% to 80% seen just once and around 9.1% held by the top ten. The genes are TRBV18 and TRBJ1-2; the D is unclear. Sequencing input: PBMCs. The clonotype comes from a woman aged 50 to 60 in good health and CMV-seropositive. The chain's CDR3 is CASTQTGSRTGYTF. The CDR3 DNA sequence: TGTGCCAGCACCCAGACCGGGTCACGAACGGGCTACACCTTC.